Following are 10 T cell receptor beta chains from one sample sequenced in a study of blood T cell repertoires in COVID-19. Some clones are missing from TCRdb's copy, which holds only in-frame ones; the method was immunoSEQ multiplex PCR. Counted here are about 89,000 clones, around 88% occurring once; the ten biggest clones make up roughly 1.2%. The sample was peripheral blood. Source of these receptors: an older man with active or convalescent COVID-19.

The V call is TRBV7-9, the J call TRBJ1-3, with 7 bases lining up with TRBD1. CDR3 length equals 13 residues. The ends lost 9 bases at V and 0 bases at J; junction bases unmatched: 2. Germline CDR1 SEHNR, CDR2 FQNEAQ (reference sequence). In nucleotides, the CDR3 is TGTGCCAGAGGGGGCCTCTCTGGAAACACCATATATTTT. It is translated as CARGGLSGNTIYF.

The chain carries TRBV10-3 and TRBJ2-1, with TRBD2 matching 10 bases. Germline V lookup: CDR1 ENHRY, CDR2 SYGVKD. This CDR3 is 15 amino acids long. Trimming removed 4 bases from V and 9 bases from J; junction bases left unmatched: 9. CDR3 in amino acids: CAISVPAGGSGEQFF. As DNA, the CDR3 is TGTGCCATCAGTGTACCAGCGGGAGGGTCAGGTGAGCAGTTCTTC.

This rearrangement joins TRBV7-2 to TRBJ2-5; TRBD2 matches at 8 bases. This CDR3 has 15 amino acids. V shed 0 bases and J 5 bases; nucleotides not matched to a gene: 5. Germline assignment: CDR1 SGHTA and CDR2 FQGNSA. CDR3 residues: CASSLAPSGFETQYF. In DNA form, the CDR3 reads TGTGCCAGCAGCTTAGCGCCTAGCGGGTTTGAGACCCAGTACTTC.

The sample holds one count of this clone. The chain is built from TRBV5-1 and TRBJ1-2; D is perhaps TRBD1 (5 bases). CDR3 size: 15 residues. Trimming shortened V by 3 bases and J by 3 bases, and 15 bases separated the two germline ends. Germline CDR1 is SGHRS and CDR2 is YFSETQ. The CDR3 nucleotides read TGCGCCAGCAGCTCGACAGCCCCGGGGGACTATGGCTACACCTTC. Amino acids: CASSSTAPGDYGYTF.

This clone was seen just once. The CDR3 DNA reads TGTGCCAGCTCACCTCAACGGGGGGCCTACAATGAGCAGTTCTTC. This gives the protein CASSPQRGAYNEQFF. The chain employs TRBV18 and TRBJ2-1; the match to TRBD2 covers 7 bases. Per the germline V gene, CDR1 is KGHSH and CDR2 is LQKENI. V lost 3 bases and J lost 2; bases outside the gene matches: 4. The CDR3 has 15 amino acids.

The chain couples TRBV19 to TRBJ2-7; D not resolved. Germline CDR1 LNHDA, CDR2 SQIVND (reference sequence). Trimming stripped 1 base from V and 0 bases from J, with 4 bases between. The CDR3 covers 13 residues. The CDR3 loop reads CASSIGHSYEQYF. CDR3 nucleotides: TGTGCCAGTAGTATAGGTCACTCCTACGAGCAGTACTTC. The variable domain in full, completed from reference TRBV19 and TRBJ2-7, reads DGGITQSPKYLFRKEGQNVTLSCEQNLNHDAMYWYRQDPGQGLRLIYYSQIVNDFQKGDIAEGYSVSREKKESFPLTVTSAQKNPTAFYLCASSIGHSYEQYFGPGTRLTVT.

This chain connects TRBV4-3 to TRBJ2-1; D not resolved. The CDR3 sequence is 15 residues long. Trimming took off 0 bases at V and 1 base at J, with 7 bases between the two ends. Germline V CDR1 and CDR2: LGHNA, YSLEER. CDR3 region: CASSQEAVSYNEQFF. The CDR3, as DNA: TGCGCCAGCAGCCAAGAGGCAGTTTCCTACAATGAGCAGTTCTTC.

The table lists this clone with a few counts. The chain employs TRBV21-1 and TRBJ2-4; the table's D gene call, TRBD1, was not cross checked with the DNA. TRBV21-1 is shown as a pseudogene. The CDR3 totals 15 residues. The CDR3 DNA follows: TGTGCCAGCACCAGTGGGGGCTTAGCCAAAAACATTCAGTACTTC. Translating it yields CASTSGGLAKNIQYF.

The J gene is TRBJ1-1, the V gene TRBV29-1, with D unresolved. The CDR3 contains 12 residues. Trimming took 5 bases from V and 5 from J, leaving 12 bases between them. CDR1 and CDR2 from the germline V gene are SQVTM and ANQGSEA. The chain's CDR3 is CSVQRSGTEAFF. CDR3 coding DNA: TGCAGCGTTCAGCGGAGCGGTACTGAAGCTTTCTTT. Combining the CDR3 with reference TRBV29-1 and TRBJ1-1 gives the whole variable domain SAVISQKPSRDICQRGTSLTIQCQVDSQVTMMFWYRQQPGQSLTLIATANQGSEATYESGFVIDKFPISRPNLTFSTLTVSNMSPEDSSIYLCSVQRSGTEAFFGQGTRLTVV.

CDR3 bases: TGTGCCACCAGCAGAGAAGGGACAGGGGGCTACAATGAGCAGTTCTTC. It translates to CATSREGTGGYNEQFF. The chain uses TRBV15 and TRBJ2-1, with TRBD1 matching over 11 bases. From germline, CDR1 is LNHNV and CDR2 YYDKDF (reference sequence). This CDR3 has 16 amino acids. J lost 3 bases, V lost 0 bases, and 1 base had no gene match.